The 27 T cell receptor beta chains presented below share a single source sample, sequenced in a study of blood T cell repertoires in COVID-19. Using immunoSEQ multiplex PCR, the repertoire was profiled, and TCRdb retains in-frame clones only, with some absent. Among 240,000 or so clones, about 86% were seen once, and the ten largest hold more than 9.5%. The sequencing sample was made of peripheral blood. The origin of the receptors is an elderly woman with acute or convalescent COVID-19.

The V gene is TRBV2, the J gene TRBJ1-5; D remains ambiguous. The V end lost 10 bases, the J end lost 4 bases, and 11 bases lay between the germline ends. This CDR3 region has 12 residues. CDR1 is SNHLY, CDR2 FYNNEI, per germline. In nucleotides, the CDR3 is TGTGCCACCCGGGAGGGAAATCAGCCCCAGCATTTT. Translating it yields CATREGNQPQHF.

DNA of the CDR3: TGTGCCAGCAGTGAAGGGGCGGGGTATAACCAAGAGACCCAGTACTTC. This gives the protein CASSEGAGYNQETQYF. The J gene is TRBJ2-5, the V gene TRBV6-1, with a tentative D call TRBD2 (6 bases). V gave up 1 base and J gave up 0 bases, with 12 bases separating them. Germline CDR1 reads MNHNS; CDR2 reads SASEGT. The CDR3 has 16 amino acids.

V gene TRBV28 combines with J gene TRBJ2-7; 9 nucleotides match TRBD2. Germline-derived CDR1 and CDR2 are MDHEN and SYDVKM. The V segment lost 6 bases and the J segment 0 bases; nucleotides outside the gene matches: 9. There are 16 residues in the CDR3. The CDR3 region is CASSRRLAASSYEQYF. CDR3 in DNA: TGTGCCAGCAGCCGTAGACTAGCGGCTAGCTCCTACGAGCAGTACTTC.

The chain employs TRBV5-6 and TRBJ1-1; 8 bases fit TRBD1. CDR1 is SGHDT, CDR2 YYEEEE, per germline. Trimming at V came to 5 bases and at J to 1 base, leaving 4 bases not matched to a gene. The CDR3 is made up of 14 amino acids. CDR3 sequence reads: CASRNRGGNTEAFF. In nucleotides, the CDR3 is TGTGCCAGCAGAAACAGGGGGGGGAACACTGAAGCTTTCTTT.

The chain links TRBV30 to TRBJ2-1, with 7 positions matching TRBD1. This CDR3 has 13 amino acids. The V gene's germline CDR1 is GTSNPN and CDR2 SVGIG (reference sequence). Trimming at V came to 3 bases and at J to 10 bases, leaving 9 bases not matched to a gene. CDR3: CAWSLTGNGEQFF. CDR3 nucleotides: TGTGCCTGGAGCCTGACAGGGAATGGAGAGCAGTTCTTC.

The gene calls are TRBV2 and TRBJ2-7; D may be TRBD1 (5 bases). V was clipped by 4 bases and J by 5 bases, with 9 bases between them. There are 12 residues in the CDR3. Germline V gene data show CDR1 as SNHLY and CDR2 as FYNNEI. DNA for the CDR3: TGTGCCAGCAGTGTTGGCAGGGACGAGCAGTACTTC. Its protein is CASSVGRDEQYF.

This clone was picked up many times. The chain has TRBV2 and TRBJ1-5; a possible D gene is TRBD1 (5 bases). The CDR3 sequence is 13 residues long. Deletions cut 4 bases from V and 9 bases from J, with 13 bases between. Per germline, CDR1 SNHLY and CDR2 FYNNEI. In DNA, the CDR3 is TGTGCCAGCAGTGCGGCGCCGGGGGGGCCCCAGCATTTT. Translating it yields CASSAAPGGPQHF.

A remark on this clone: Distinct nucleotide sequences in the sample also encode this CDR3. The chain joins TRBV11-2 to TRBJ2-7; the match to TRBD2 covers 9 bases. The CDR3 sequence is 15 residues long. The V and J ends lost 1 base and 1 base, in that order; junction bases with no gene match: 2. Per the germline V gene, CDR1 is SGHAT and CDR2 is FQNNGV. As DNA, the CDR3 is TGTGCCAGCAGCTTAGGCCTAGCGGGGTCCTACGAGCAGTACTTC. This gives the protein CASSLGLAGSYEQYF.

The chain uses TRBV5-1 and TRBJ1-2; 10 nucleotides line up with TRBD1. Germline V gene sequence: CDR1 SGHRS, CDR2 YFSETQ. V lost 0 bases and J lost 7; bases outside the gene matches: 3. The CDR3 consists of 14 residues. CDR3 sequence reads: CASSLGQGAGGYTF. The CDR3 DNA reads as TGCGCCAGCAGCTTGGGACAGGGGGCAGGTGGCTACACCTTC.

The V call is TRBV28, the J call TRBJ2-7; 7 bases agree with TRBD1. This CDR3 has 15 residues. Germline CDR1 is MDHEN and CDR2 is SYDVKM. Trimming removed 6 bases from V and 0 bases from J; junction bases left unmatched: 8. In DNA, the CDR3 is TGTGCCAGCAGAAGGGACAGCGCACGCTCCTACGAGCAGTACTTC. This sequence encodes CASRRDSARSYEQYF.

To note about this clone: One junction end disagrees with the germline gene, perhaps due to a read error. The rearrangement links TRBV4-1 to TRBJ1-4; TRBD1 matches at 10 bases. Germline CDR1 and CDR2: MGHRA and YSYEKL. The CDR3 sequence is 15 residues long. The CDR3 reads CASSQGWDRGEKLFF. The CDR3 nucleotides are TGCGCCAGCAGTCAAGGGTGGGACAGGGGCGAAAAACTGTTTTTT.

V gene TRBV30 combines with J gene TRBJ2-5, with TRBD1 identical over 10 bases. The CDR3 length is 14 residues. The V gene end was trimmed by 0 bases and the J gene end by 4 bases; junction bases not matched to a gene: 2. CDR1 is GTSNPN, CDR2 SVGIG, per germline (reference sequence). The CDR3 here is CAWSVRQGAETQYF. The CDR3 bases are TGTGCCTGGAGTGTACGACAGGGGGCAGAGACCCAGTACTTC.

The CDR3, as DNA: TGTGCCAGCAGGGGGGGGGCGAGAACTGAAGCTTTCTTT. The encoded protein is CASRGGARTEAFF. V and J are TRBV27 and TRBJ1-1; maybe TRBD1 (6 bases). The CDR3 consists of 13 residues. V was shortened by 6 bases and J by 5 bases, with 13 bases between the two germline ends. Germline V lookup: CDR1 MNHEY, CDR2 SMNVEV (reference sequence).

DNA for the CDR3: TGTGCCAGCAGTTTTTGGGGGGAGGGAACAGATACGCAGTATTTT. Its translation is CASSFWGEGTDTQYF. The gene calls are TRBV28 and TRBJ2-3; 7 bases align to TRBD2. This CDR3 comprises 15 residues. The ends lost 3 bases at V and 3 bases at J; junction bases unmatched: 6. Germline lookup yields CDR1 MDHEN and CDR2 SYDVKM.

The V gene is TRBV29-1, the J gene TRBJ1-1, with TRBD1 as a possible D gene (5 bases). The CDR3 is made up of 13 amino acids. With 7 bases removed from V and 0 bases from J, the gap between germline ends came to 12 bases. Looked up from germline, CDR1 is SQVTM and CDR2 is ANQGSEA. The CDR3: CSGSQGMNTEAFF. The CDR3 bases are TGCAGCGGGTCTCAGGGTATGAACACTGAAGCTTTCTTT.

This clone came up a few times. The chain uses TRBV28 and TRBJ1-3; 8 bases map to TRBD1. The ends lost 6 bases at V and 4 bases at J; junction bases unmatched: 11. This CDR3 is 16 amino acids long. CDR1 and CDR2 from the germline V gene are MDHEN and SYDVKM. CDR3 amino acids: CASSPEDRAWGNTIYF. The CDR3 DNA reads as TGTGCCAGCAGCCCCGAGGACAGGGCCTGGGGAAACACCATATATTTT.

The chain couples TRBV7-6 to TRBJ1-6; TRBD1 matches 7 bases. Germline V CDR1 and CDR2: SGHVS, FNYEAQ. After removal of 5 bases from V and 8 bases from J, the junction contained 6 bases not matched to a gene. The CDR3 has 14 residues. The CDR3 spells CASSRDRADSPLHF. The CDR3 DNA reads as TGTGCCAGCAGCCGAGACAGGGCTGATTCACCCCTCCACTTT.

This sequence joins TRBV7-2 and TRBJ2-3, with D hard to call. V was trimmed by 5 bases and J by 5 bases, leaving 11 bases between them. CDR1 and CDR2 (germline): SGHTA, FQGNSA. There are 13 residues in the CDR3. The chain's CDR3 is CASSPDTRDTQYF. CDR3 DNA sequence: TGTGCCAGCAGCCCCGACACCCGAGATACGCAGTATTTT.

This sequence joins TRBV2 and TRBJ1-2; 7 nucleotides match TRBD1. The CDR3 is 14 residues long. After removal of 6 bases from V and 7 bases from J, the junction contained 11 bases not matched to a gene. Germline CDR1 and CDR2: SNHLY and FYNNEI. CDR3 DNA sequence: TGTGCCAGCAGGGAGGGGGCAGGGTCTGCTGGCTACACCTTC. Its protein product is CASREGAGSAGYTF.

The V call is TRBV6-2 or TRBV6-3, the J call TRBJ2-5; possibly TRBD1 for D (6 bases). The V gene lost 5 bases and the J gene lost 4 bases, with 17 bases spanning the gap. This CDR3 is built from 15 residues. Germline V gene data show CDR1 as MNHEY and CDR2 as SVGEGT. The CDR3 nucleotides read TGTGCCAGCAGTCGGGACACCCCCGAGGGAGAGACCCAGTACTTC. Protein product: CASSRDTPEGETQYF.

This chain connects TRBV28 to TRBJ1-1; 7 bases line up with TRBD1. V gave up 5 bases and J gave up 4 bases; unmatched junction bases: 7. This CDR3 region has 14 residues. Germline V gene lookup returns CDR1 MDHEN and CDR2 SYDVKM. The CDR3 protein is CASSKYRGGTEAFF. The DNA of the CDR3 is TGTGCCAGCAGTAAATACAGGGGAGGCACTGAAGCTTTCTTT.

CDR3 DNA sequence: TGTGCCAGCAGCTATAGCGGGGGGACCTCCTACGAGCAGTACTTC. Translated, it gives CASSYSGGTSYEQYF. The chain joins TRBV7-2 to TRBJ2-7; TRBD2 matches 10 bases. The CDR3 sequence is 15 residues long. In germline, CDR1 is SGHTA, CDR2 FQGNSA. Germline trimming cut 4 bases from V and 0 bases from J; bases unmatched to any gene: 3.

The sample holds a few counts of this clone. The chain links TRBV12-3 or TRBV12-4 to TRBJ1-5, with D hard to call. V was cut by 3 bases and J by 6 bases, with 6 bases left in between. The CDR3 has 12 residues. The CDR3 region is CASSFPRQPQHF. The CDR3, as DNA: TGTGCCAGCAGTTTCCCTCGTCAGCCCCAGCATTTT.

This chain uses TRBV7-6 with TRBJ1-1; D may be TRBD1 (5 bases). Per the germline V gene, CDR1 is SGHVS and CDR2 is FNYEAQ. Trimming stripped 5 bases from V and 4 bases from J, with 14 bases between. The CDR3 runs to 14 residues. CDR3 nucleotide sequence: TGTGCCAGCAGCCCCTCCAGGGTGGGCACTGAAGCTTTCTTT. Its protein is CASSPSRVGTEAFF.

J is TRBJ1-4 and V is TRBV9; TRBD1 matches at 8 bases. V was pared by 0 bases and J by 8 bases, with 6 bases of the junction left unmatched. The germline V gene has CDR1 SGDLS and CDR2 YYNGEE. The CDR3 contains 15 residues. The CDR3 is CASSVEAGGSEKLFF. CDR3 DNA: TGTGCCAGCAGCGTAGAGGCAGGGGGCTCGGAAAAACTGTTTTTT.

The gene calls are TRBV14 and TRBJ1-3; tentative D call: TRBD1 (5 bases). V was clipped by 5 bases and J by 0 bases, with 17 bases between them. The germline V gene encodes CDR1 SGHDN and CDR2 FVKESK. CDR3 length: 17 residues. CDR3 coding DNA: TGTGCCAGCAGCTTACGGACACCACGCAACTCTGGAAACACCATATATTTT. Translating gives CASSLRTPRNSGNTIYF.

The chain employs TRBV19 and TRBJ2-4; 14 nucleotides align to TRBD2. The CDR3 length is 23 residues. Per the germline V gene, CDR1 is LNHDA and CDR2 is SQIVND (reference sequence). With V trimmed by 3 bases and J by 0 bases, 19 bases remained unmatched. The CDR3, as DNA: TGTGCCAGTAGTATCACCGTGGGGCCTGGGACTAGCGGGGGACTACTAGCCAAAAACATTCAGTACTTC. Its translation: CASSITVGPGTSGGLLAKNIQYF.